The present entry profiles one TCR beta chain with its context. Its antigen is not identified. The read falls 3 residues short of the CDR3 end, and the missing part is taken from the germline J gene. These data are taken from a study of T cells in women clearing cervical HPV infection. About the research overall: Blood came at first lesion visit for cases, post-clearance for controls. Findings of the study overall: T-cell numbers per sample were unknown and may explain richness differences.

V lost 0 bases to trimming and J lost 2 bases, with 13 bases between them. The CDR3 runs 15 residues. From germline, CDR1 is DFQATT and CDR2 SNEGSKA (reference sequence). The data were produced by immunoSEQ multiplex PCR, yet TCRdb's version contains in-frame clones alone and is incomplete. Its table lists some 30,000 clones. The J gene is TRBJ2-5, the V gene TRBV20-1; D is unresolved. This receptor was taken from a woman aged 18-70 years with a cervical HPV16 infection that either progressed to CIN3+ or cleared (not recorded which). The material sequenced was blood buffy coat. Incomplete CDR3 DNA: TGCAGTGCTAGAGATCAGCGATCCGGGCAAGAGACC. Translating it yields CSARDQRSGQET. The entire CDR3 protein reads CSARDQRSGQETQYF.